Listed below are T cell receptor beta chains from one sample, sequenced in a study of blood T cells in healthy people across ages. TCRdb itself ran the 5' RACE reads through MiXCR, one entry per CDR3 protein. The sample records 450,000 to 700,000 distinct CDR3 sequences, about 26% being singletons. The specimen sequenced was blood. These receptors all stem from a woman aged 70-85 years in good health. Each CDR3 is given with its conserved first and last residue. The D gene is left open where the match is weak. Expanded clones get a size class; other rows say once, few or many, or leave the size out.

J	D	V	size	CDR3	DNA
TRBJ2-1	-	TRBV20-1	-	CSAHNRESPYNEQFF	TGCAGTGCCCACAACCGGGAGTCACCGTACAATGAGCAGTTCTTC
TRBJ2-5	TRBD1	TRBV9	few	CASSVAGQGVETLYF	TGTGCCAGCAGCGTAGCTGGGCAGGGGGTAGAGACCCTGTACTTC
TRBJ2-1	TRBD1	TRBV5-1	-	CASTYKTGGTNEQFF	TGCGCCAGCACCTATAAGACAGGGGGCACGAATGAGCAGTTCTTC
TRBJ1-2	TRBD1	TRBV6-5	few	CASKQGAWAGYTF	TGTGCCAGCAAGCAGGGGGCGTGGGCAGGCTACACCTTC
TRBJ2-3	TRBD2	TRBV7-2	-	CASSLAPSGPSTDTQYF	TGTGCCAGCAGCTTAGCCCCTAGCGGGCCAAGCACAGATACGCAGTATTTT
TRBJ1-4	TRBD1	TRBV20-1	-	CSAWDRGYEKLFF	TGCAGTGCGTGGGACAGGGGGTATGAAAAACTGTTTTTT
TRBJ2-7	TRBD1	TRBV20-1	few	CSARTDRGLEEQYF	TGCAGTGCTAGGACCGACAGGGGGCTGGAGGAGCAGTACTTC
TRBJ2-1	TRBD2	TRBV20-1	few	CSASGDGRGAYNEQFF	TGCAGTGCTTCGGGAGACGGGAGGGGGGCGTACAATGAGCAGTTCTTC
TRBJ2-5	-	TRBV7-7	few	CASGTAVRETQYF	TGTGCTAGTGGGACCGCGGTTAGGGAGACCCAGTACTTC
TRBJ1-2	-	TRBV21-1	-	CASSKIWDRGYGYTF	TGTGCCAGCAGCAAAATCTGGGACAGGGGGTATGGCTACACCTTC
TRBJ1-2	TRBD1	TRBV6-4	few	CASSDSYRGLGYTF	TGTGCCAGCAGTGACTCGTATAGGGGGCTTGGCTACACCTTC